Listed below are T cell receptor beta chains from one sample, sequenced in a study of blood T cell repertoires in COVID-19. Sequencing used immunoSEQ multiplex PCR; TCRdb keeps in-frame clones, though not all of them. In the table there are approximately 400,000 clones, about 90% of which are singletons. The sample consisted of peripheral blood. These receptor sequences come from a man aged 40-50 years with acute or convalescent COVID-19. CDR3s include the opening cysteine and the closing phenylalanine or tryptophan. D genes are given only for firm matches. For some rows the clone size is stated as once, few or many, or as a class when expanded; others skip it.

size: NA; D: TRBD1; J: TRBJ1-1; V: TRBV28; DNA: TGTGCCAGCAGAGGATCGGACAGGGGCCCTGAAGCTTTCTTT; CDR3: CASRGSDRGPEAFF
size: NA; D: TRBD2; J: TRBJ2-1; V: TRBV7-3; DNA: TGTGCCAGCAGCCCGGGAGGGTCCTACAATGAGCAGTTCTTC; CDR3: CASSPGGSYNEQFF
size: NA; D: TRBD2; J: TRBJ2-3; V: TRBV5-1; DNA: TGCGCCAGCAGCCTTAGCGGGAGCACAGATACGCAGTATTTT; CDR3: CASSLSGSTDTQYF
size: NA; D: TRBD2; J: TRBJ2-5; V: TRBV5-4; DNA: TGTGCCAGCAGCTTCGCCCCGGGGACTAGAAAGGAGACCCAGTACTTC; CDR3: CASSFAPGTRKETQYF
size: NA; D: TRBD1; J: TRBJ2-3; V: TRBV28; DNA: TGTGCCAGCAGCGACATCCCGGGACAGGGGGACGCAGATACGCAGTATTTT; CDR3: CASSDIPGQGDADTQYF
size: NA; D: NA; J: TRBJ2-7; V: TRBV6-5; DNA: TGTGCCAGCAGCTTCGACAGGAAGGGCTACGAGCAGTACTTC; CDR3: CASSFDRKGYEQYF
size: NA; D: NA; J: TRBJ1-5; V: TRBV7-6; DNA: TGTGCCAGCAGTCCAGCAGGACAGCCCCAGCATTTT; CDR3: CASSPAGQPQHF
size: NA; D: NA; J: TRBJ2-5; V: TRBV6-4; DNA: TGTGCCAGCAGTGCACCGGGACAACAAGAGACCCAGTACTTC; CDR3: CASSAPGQQETQYF
size: NA; D: NA; J: TRBJ1-1; V: TRBV15; DNA: TGTGCCACCAGCCCCCACTCGACACTGAACACTGAAGCTTTCTTT; CDR3: CATSPHSTLNTEAFF
size: NA; D: NA; J: TRBJ1-3; V: TRBV30; DNA: TGTGCCTGGAGTGTACAGTCGGGGAACACCATATATTTT; CDR3: CAWSVQSGNTIYF
size: NA; D: TRBD2; J: TRBJ2-1; V: TRBV28; DNA: TGTGCCAGCAGCGACACTAGCGGGAGCAGCAATGAGCAGTTCTTC; CDR3: CASSDTSGSSNEQFF
size: NA; D: NA; J: TRBJ2-7; V: TRBV28; DNA: TGTGCCAGCAGTTTACGCGGGGTACTCTACGAGCAGTACTTC; CDR3: CASSLRGVLYEQYF
size: NA; D: NA; J: TRBJ2-7; V: TRBV7-9; DNA: TGTGCCAGCAGCTTAGCGGGAGATCAATACGAGCAGTACTTC; CDR3: CASSLAGDQYEQYF
size: NA; D: NA; J: TRBJ1-4; V: TRBV5-1; DNA: TGCGCCAGCAGCTCCCCCCTGGAGGGTCCCGCGAATGAAAAACTGTTTTTT; CDR3: CASSSPLEGPANEKLFF
size: NA; D: NA; J: TRBJ1-5; V: TRBV7-2; DNA: TGTGCCAGCAGCTTAGGTCTGAGCAATCAGCCCCAGCATTTT; CDR3: CASSLGLSNQPQHF
size: NA; D: NA; J: TRBJ1-3; V: TRBV6-5; DNA: TGTGCCAGCTGGCGGGGCGCTGGAAACACCATATATTTT; CDR3: CASWRGAGNTIYF
size: NA; D: NA; J: TRBJ2-2; V: TRBV11-1; DNA: TGTGCCAGCAGCTTAGCGGGACTCCGCGCCGTCACCGGGGAGCTGTTTTTT; CDR3: CASSLAGLRAVTGELFF
size: NA; D: NA; J: TRBJ2-1; V: TRBV10-3; DNA: TGTGCCATCAATGGACAAGCCACCTACAATGAGCAGTTCTTC; CDR3: CAINGQATYNEQFF
size: few; D: NA; J: TRBJ2-3; V: TRBV5-1; DNA: TGCGCCAGCAGCGGGGGCAGCGCAGATGGCACAGATACGCAGTATTTT; CDR3: CASSGGSADGTDTQYF
size: NA; D: NA; J: TRBJ1-5; V: TRBV21-1; DNA: TGTGCCAGCAGAAGAGAGGAGGGAAGCAATCAGCCCCAGCATTTT; CDR3: CASRREEGSNQPQHF
size: NA; D: NA; J: TRBJ1-2; V: TRBV4-1; DNA: TGCGCCAGCAGCCAGTCCCGGGACTATGGCTACACCTTC; CDR3: CASSQSRDYGYTF
size: few; D: TRBD2; J: TRBJ2-3; V: TRBV5-1; DNA: TGCGCCAGCGCCTTGAGGGGAGGGACCACAGATACGCAGTATTTT; CDR3: CASALRGGTTDTQYF
size: NA; D: NA; J: TRBJ2-5; V: TRBV27; DNA: TGTGCCAGCAGGGGGGGATTGGCCCAGTACTTC; CDR3: CASRGGLAQYF
size: NA; D: TRBD1; J: TRBJ1-1; V: TRBV4-1; DNA: TGCGCCAGCAAAGACAGGGGGAACACTGAAGCTTTCTTT; CDR3: CASKDRGNTEAFF
size: few; D: NA; J: TRBJ1-6; V: TRBV28; DNA: TGTGCCAGCATCCACAAGGGGTGGTATAATTCACCCCTCCACTTT; CDR3: CASIHKGWYNSPLHF
size: NA; D: NA; J: TRBJ1-5; V: TRBV3-1/TRBV3-2; DNA: TGTGCCAGCAGCCACGAACGGCCCCAGGGGAATCAGCCCCAGCATTTT; CDR3: CASSHERPQGNQPQHF
size: NA; D: TRBD1; J: TRBJ2-2; V: TRBV7-9; DNA: TGTGCCAGCAGCTGGGACAGCCCTAACACCGGGGAGCTGTTTTTT; CDR3: CASSWDSPNTGELFF
size: NA; D: NA; J: TRBJ2-7; V: TRBV7-9; DNA: TGTGCCAGCAGCACAACCTACGAGCAGTACTTC; CDR3: CASSTTYEQYF
size: NA; D: NA; J: TRBJ1-2; V: TRBV11-2; DNA: TGTGCCAGCAGCTTCTATGATCCCCTTCGCGGCTACACCTTC; CDR3: CASSFYDPLRGYTF
size: NA; D: NA; J: TRBJ1-3; V: TRBV9; DNA: TGTGCCAGCAGCCCCACTACAATAATCGGAAACACCATATATTTT; CDR3: CASSPTTIIGNTIYF
size: once; D: NA; J: TRBJ1-1; V: TRBV6-2/TRBV6-3; DNA: TGTGCCAGCAGTTACCGGCGGGACACTGAAGCTTTCTTT; CDR3: CASSYRRDTEAFF
size: NA; D: NA; J: TRBJ2-7; V: TRBV30; DNA: TGTGCCTGGAGTCCAGGGGGACTCTACGAGCAGTACTTC; CDR3: CAWSPGGLYEQYF
size: NA; D: NA; J: TRBJ1-6; V: TRBV25-1; DNA: TGTGCCAGCAGTGAAGTTGGAGGCGGGGGGACCCTCCACTTT; CDR3: CASSEVGGGGTLHF
size: NA; D: NA; J: TRBJ1-4; V: TRBV18; DNA: TGTGCCAGCTCACCTGCCCGACTCATAGCTAATGAAAAACTGTTTTTT; CDR3: CASSPARLIANEKLFF
size: NA; D: NA; J: TRBJ2-7; V: TRBV11-2; DNA: TGTGCCAGCAGCTTAGAAAGTTGGCAGACCTACGAGCAGTACTTC; CDR3: CASSLESWQTYEQYF
size: NA; D: TRBD1; J: TRBJ1-5; V: TRBV6-2/TRBV6-3; DNA: TGTGCCAGCAGCCGCGGGACAGAAAATCAGCCCCAGCATTTT; CDR3: CASSRGTENQPQHF
size: NA; D: NA; J: TRBJ1-4; V: TRBV11-2; DNA: TGTGCCAGCAGCGGACACGACAGGCGGAGTGAAAAACTGTTTTTT; CDR3: CASSGHDRRSEKLFF
size: NA; D: NA; J: TRBJ1-1; V: TRBV18; DNA: TGTGCCAGCTCACCAAGCGGGCTGAGGAACACTGAAGCTTTCTTT; CDR3: CASSPSGLRNTEAFF
size: NA; D: NA; J: TRBJ2-2; V: TRBV9; DNA: TGTGCCAGCAGCGCTAACACCGGGGAGCTGTTTTTT; CDR3: CASSANTGELFF
size: NA; D: TRBD1; J: TRBJ1-2; V: TRBV30; DNA: TGTGCCTGGAGCGCGGACAGGGGTGATGGCTACACCTTC; CDR3: CAWSADRGDGYTF
size: NA; D: NA; J: TRBJ1-1; V: TRBV2; DNA: TGTGCCAGCAGTTACATCCTAGGATCGAACACTGAAGCTTTCTTT; CDR3: CASSYILGSNTEAFF
size: few; D: TRBD1; J: TRBJ1-1; V: TRBV29-1; DNA: TGCAGCGTTACAGGGGACACTGAAGCTTTCTTT; CDR3: CSVTGDTEAFF
size: NA; D: NA; J: TRBJ2-7; V: TRBV3-1/TRBV3-2; DNA: TGTGCCAGCAGCCAAGAGGTAGTGGAGGGCTACGAGCAGTACTTC; CDR3: CASSQEVVEGYEQYF
size: NA; D: TRBD1; J: TRBJ1-4; V: TRBV24-1; DNA: TGTGCCACCAGTGAACCCGGACAGGGAGGAGGTGAAAAACTGTTTTTT; CDR3: CATSEPGQGGGEKLFF
size: NA; D: NA; J: TRBJ1-2; V: TRBV3-1/TRBV3-2; DNA: TGTGCCAGCAGCCAAGTTTCGGGGGGCCCTTCTAACTATGGCTACACCTTC; CDR3: CASSQVSGGPSNYGYTF
size: few; D: NA; J: TRBJ2-2; V: TRBV7-3; DNA: TGTGCCAGCAGGGGCCAGAACACCGGGGAGCTGTTTTTT; CDR3: CASRGQNTGELFF
size: NA; D: NA; J: TRBJ1-6; V: TRBV12-3/TRBV12-4; DNA: TGTGCCAGCAGTTTTGGCAGTCATTCACCCCTCCACTTT; CDR3: CASSFGSHSPLHF
size: NA; D: TRBD2; J: TRBJ2-3; V: TRBV14; DNA: TGTGCCAGCAGCCATCGCGGGGGTGCTAGCACAGATACGCAGTATTTT; CDR3: CASSHRGGASTDTQYF
size: NA; D: TRBD2; J: TRBJ2-7; V: TRBV14; DNA: TGTGCCAGCAGCCAGGGAGGACTAGCGGGACGTCGGGAGCAGTACTTC; CDR3: CASSQGGLAGRREQYF
size: NA; D: TRBD1; J: TRBJ1-1; V: TRBV5-4; DNA: TGTGCCAGCATCACCAGGGGGGTCTACACTGAAGCTTTCTTT; CDR3: CASITRGVYTEAFF
size: once; D: TRBD1; J: TRBJ1-1; V: TRBV11-3; DNA: TGTGCCAGCAGTCCAAGGACAGGGGTTACTGAAGCTTTCTTT; CDR3: CASSPRTGVTEAFF
size: NA; D: TRBD1; J: TRBJ1-5; V: TRBV19; DNA: TGTGCCAGTAGGGACAGGGGGCGAGGGGATCAGCCCCAGCATTTT; CDR3: CASRDRGRGDQPQHF
size: NA; D: TRBD2; J: TRBJ2-1; V: TRBV25-1; DNA: TGTGCCACCTCGAAGGGCGGGGGGTTAAATGAGCAGTTCTTC; CDR3: CATSKGGGLNEQFF